The source of this TCR beta chain is a study of cytomegalovirus exposure and HLA in healthy donors. This clone was seen only a few times. This PCR relied on a set of 60 Vbeta primers and 13 Jbeta primers. Assay: immunoSEQ multiplex PCR; the TCRdb copy retains only in-frame clones and omits some. The sample records 150,000 to 200,000 clones, approximately 86% being singletons. The source material was PBMCs. This TCR was recovered from a woman between 18 and 30 years old in good health and CMV-seronegative.

CDR3 loop: CASKGTNNQETQYF. In nucleotides, the CDR3 is TGTGCCAGCAAGGGGACAAATAACCAAGAGACCCAGTACTTC. This rearrangement joins TRBV6-1 to TRBJ2-5; D is possibly TRBD1 (6 bases). The V gene's germline CDR1 is MNHNS and CDR2 SASEGT. This CDR3 spans 14 amino acids. V was clipped by 7 bases and J by 0 bases, with 12 bases between them.